This T cell receptor (beta chain) was obtained from a study of shared clonotypes between healthy human individuals. Whole-study context: Per donor, CD8 memory used one plate, CD8 naive used two, CD4 memory used three and CD4 naive used three.

J was trimmed by 10 bases and V by 5 bases; bases with no gene match: 7. Germline V gene sequence: CDR1 GTSNPN, CDR2 SVGIG (reference sequence). The CDR3 covers 11 residues. Method: immunoSEQ multiplex PCR; TCRdb's copy keeps in-frame clones and lacks some. The sample lists about 1.1 million clones, 70% to 80% occurring once. The receptor comes from a man between 18 and 35 years old in good health. Some clones in this sample may be carry-over from other donors' samples. Sequences were obtained from memory CD4+ T cells from PBMCs. Stated subset: CD45RA-negative fraction. This chain connects TRBV30 to TRBJ1-1, with 7 bases matching TRBD1. In nucleotides, the CDR3 is TGTGCCTGGGACGACAGGGCCAGAGCTTTCTTT. Its translation is CAWDDRARAFF.